The 32 T cell receptor beta chains presented below share a single source sample, sequenced in a study of OX40 agonist ivuxolimab in advanced cancers. TCRdb's table, derived via immunoSEQ multiplex PCR, lists solely in-frame clones and lacks some. The table records about 94,000 clones, more than 70% of them present only once. This specimen consisted of CD4+ or CD8+ T cells sorted from blood, obtained in a trial of the OX40 agonist ivuxolimab. These receptors were obtained from an adult with an advanced solid tumor such as melanoma, head and neck, liver or kidney cancer.

V gene TRBV19 combines with J gene TRBJ1-3; no clear D. This CDR3 comprises 14 residues. Germline lookup yields CDR1 LNHDA and CDR2 SQIVND (reference sequence). V lost 7 bases to trimming and J lost 4 bases, with 14 bases between them. CDR3 sequence (DNA): TGTGCCAGTACCAACAACGGCCTCGGAAACACCATATATTTT. Protein sequence: CASTNNGLGNTIYF.

The rearrangement links TRBV4-1 to TRBJ1-3; D may be TRBD1 (6 bases). Germline CDR1 and CDR2: MGHRA and YSYEKL. V was trimmed by 4 bases and J by 2 bases, leaving 18 bases between them. This CDR3 region has 17 residues. The DNA for the CDR3 is TGCGCCAGCAGCCTCACGCAGGGGTCGGGGGCTGGAAACACCATATATTTT. Encoded protein: CASSLTQGSGAGNTIYF.

In regard to this clone: The same CDR3 arises from other DNA sequences in this sample as well. The rearrangement uses TRBV11-3 and TRBJ2-3, with a weak D call TRBD2 (5 bases). CDR1 and CDR2 from the germline V gene are SGHNT and YENEEA. The CDR3 is 14 amino acids. The V and J ends lost 5 bases and 5 bases respectively, with 14 bases between them. The CDR3 region is CASSGGRWGDTQYF. The DNA for the CDR3 is TGTGCCAGCAGCGGCGGGCGGTGGGGAGATACGCAGTATTTT.

The chain couples TRBV30 to TRBJ2-6; D might be TRBD1 (7 bases). Germline CDR1 is GTSNPN and CDR2 is SVGIG (reference sequence). The germline V and J ends were trimmed by 4 bases and 0 bases, with 19 bases remaining between them. The CDR3 is made up of 18 amino acids. CDR3 loop: CAWTGGLHLDSGANVLTF. As DNA, the CDR3 is TGTGCCTGGACAGGGGGGCTCCACCTTGACTCTGGGGCCAACGTCCTGACTTTC.

This clone has only a few counts. V is TRBV11-2 and J is TRBJ2-7; no firm D call. The V and J ends lost 5 bases and 2 bases respectively, with 4 bases between them. Germline loops: CDR1 SGHAT, CDR2 FQNNGV. This CDR3 has 11 residues. For the CDR3, the DNA is TGTGCCAGCAGCCTAACCTACGAGCAGTACTTC. Translated, it gives CASSLTYEQYF.

The chain recombines TRBV7-2 with TRBJ2-1, with D maybe TRBD2 (7 bases). In germline, CDR1 is SGHTA, CDR2 FQGNSA. The V end was cut by 7 bases, the J end by 9 bases, with 22 bases between. The CDR3 has 15 amino acids. The CDR3 nucleotides read TGTGCCAGCACCCCCTCGGGCCAAGGGGGGGCTGAGCAGTTCTTC. This translates into CASTPSGQGGAEQFF.

The V call is TRBV7-9, the J call TRBJ2-3; TRBD2 aligns across 10 bases. Germline V gene data show CDR1 as SEHNR and CDR2 as FQNEAQ (reference sequence). This CDR3 is 15 amino acids long. The trim removed 3 bases at V and 4 bases at J, leaving 4 bases unmatched. The chain's CDR3 is CASSLERGGPDTQYF. The CDR3 DNA follows: TGTGCCAGCAGCTTGGAGCGGGGGGGTCCAGATACGCAGTATTTT.

For the CDR3, the DNA is TGTGCCAGCAGCCCGGGTCTTGTTTATGGCTACACCTTC. Translation gives CASSPGLVYGYTF. The rearrangement joins TRBV6-6 to TRBJ1-2; D is undetermined. This CDR3 is 13 amino acids long. V was pared by 6 bases and J by 5 bases, with 13 bases between. Germline CDR1 is MNHNY and CDR2 is SVGAGI (reference sequence).

The chain links TRBV9 to TRBJ1-4, with TRBD1 matching 12 bases. The CDR3 contains 17 residues. Germline CDR1 reads SGDLS; CDR2 reads YYNGEE. V lost 4 bases to trimming and J lost 8 bases; unmatched junction nucleotides: 12. The CDR3 DNA reads as TGTGCCAGCAGCAGCCGGGACAGGGGGCGCCACCCCGAAAAACTGTTTTTT. Its translation is CASSSRDRGRHPEKLFF.

V usage is TRBV10-3 and J usage is TRBJ1-1, with 7 bases lining up with TRBD1. Trimming cost V 0 bases and J 0 bases; bases outside gene matches: 4. The CDR3 is 16 residues long. Germline CDR1 is ENHRY and CDR2 is SYGVKD. The CDR3 protein is CAISESMGQLNTEAFF. The DNA of the CDR3 is TGTGCCATCAGTGAGTCTATGGGACAGCTGAACACTGAAGCTTTCTTT.

The V and J genes are TRBV6-6 and TRBJ1-4; 9 nucleotides agree with TRBD1. This CDR3 is 15 amino acids long. Germline-derived CDR1 and CDR2 are MNHNY and SVGAGI (reference sequence). V gave up 4 bases and J gave up 8 bases; unmatched junction bases: 8. The CDR3: CASSSHRGLGEKLFF. DNA of the CDR3: TGTGCCAGCAGTTCCCACAGGGGGCTTGGGGAAAAACTGTTTTTT.

This clone was found a few times. The chain uses TRBV25-1 and TRBJ1-6, with 9 positions matching TRBD1. This CDR3 spans 15 amino acids. Germline CDR1 MGHDK, CDR2 SYGVNS. V shed 5 bases and J 10 bases; nucleotides not matched to a gene: 9. CDR3 in amino acids: CASSSRDRDRSPLHF. The CDR3 DNA follows: TGTGCCAGCAGTTCCCGGGACAGGGATCGATCACCCCTCCACTTT.

This chain connects TRBV7-2 to TRBJ2-3; TRBD1 matches 9 bases. Trimming at V came to 1 base and at J to 6 bases, leaving 17 bases not matched to a gene. This CDR3 region has 19 residues. Germline CDR1 is SGHTA and CDR2 is FQGNSA. The CDR3 protein is CASSLDVGTGSGGRDTQYF. Here the CDR3 DNA reads TGTGCCAGCAGCTTAGATGTAGGGACAGGGTCTGGTGGGCGGGATACGCAGTATTTT.

The genes are TRBV7-3 and TRBJ1-6; D might be TRBD1 (5 bases). Germline V lookup: CDR1 SGHTA, CDR2 FQGTGA. The CDR3 contains 16 residues. The ends were cut back, 0 bases at V and 7 bases at J, with 13 bases in the middle. The CDR3 nucleotides are TGTGCCAGCAGCTTAACGTCCAGGGCCCCCAATTCACCCCTCCACTTT. This codes for CASSLTSRAPNSPLHF.

This chain uses TRBV7-8 with TRBJ2-1; 11 bases are shared with TRBD1. The CDR3 consists of 15 residues. The ends lost 1 base at V and 7 bases at J; junction bases unmatched: 3. Germline CDR1 and CDR2: SGHVS and FQNEAQ. Here the CDR3 reads CASSLGTGGLNEQFF. The CDR3 coding sequence is TGTGCCAGCAGCTTAGGGACAGGGGGCCTGAATGAGCAGTTCTTC.

The chain recombines TRBV5-1 with TRBJ2-1; 7 bases are a match to TRBD1. V dropped 3 bases and J dropped 0; count of bases not matched to a gene: 18. The CDR3 is 20 amino acids. CDR1 SGHRS and CDR2 YFSETQ come from the germline V gene. As DNA, the CDR3 is TGCGCCAGCAGCTCTTCCTCTCGATTGACAGGGCAGTTCTCCTACAATGAGCAGTTCTTC. Its protein product is CASSSSSRLTGQFSYNEQFF.

The V call is TRBV18, the J call TRBJ1-5; D is undetermined. The CDR3 loop spans 16 amino acids. The germline V gene encodes CDR1 KGHSH and CDR2 LQKENI. Trimming removed 2 bases from V and 7 bases from J, with 18 bases in between. CDR3 region: CASSPGSSATQQPQHF. CDR3 DNA sequence: TGTGCCAGCTCACCAGGGTCTTCAGCCACACAGCAGCCCCAGCATTTT.

V usage is TRBV14 and J usage is TRBJ2-1; weak D call: TRBD1 (6 bases). Germline-derived CDR1 and CDR2 are SGHDN and FVKESK. This CDR3 comprises 13 residues. V gave up 6 bases and J gave up 1 base, with 7 bases separating them. Written as DNA, the CDR3 is TGTGCCAGCAGTAGGGGGTCCTACAATGAGCAGTTCTTC. This translates into CASSRGSYNEQFF.

The chain links TRBV19 to TRBJ1-1; D not resolved. The V end was cut by 1 base, the J end by 1 base, with 10 bases between. The CDR3 is made up of 15 amino acids. CDR1 and CDR2 from the germline V gene are LNHDA and SQIVND (reference sequence). The CDR3 region has the DNA TGTGCCAGTAGTATAGGGCCAGACCCGAACACTGAAGCTTTCTTT. Translated, it gives CASSIGPDPNTEAFF.

The DNA for the CDR3 is TGTGCCAGCAGCGCATCGGGGGGCTACGAGCAGTACTTC. Residues: CASSASGGYEQYF. The chain links TRBV7-2 to TRBJ2-7; TRBD2 matches 7 bases. V dropped 5 bases and J dropped 3; count of bases not matched to a gene: 4. The CDR3 sequence is 13 residues long. CDR1 is SGHTA, CDR2 FQGNSA, per germline. The full variable domain, its missing parts supplied by reference TRBV7-2 and TRBJ2-7, is GAGVSQSPSNKVTEKGKDVELRCDPISGHTALYWYRQSLGQGLEFLIYFQGNSAPDKSGLPSDRFSAERTGGSVSTLTIQRTQQEDSAVYLCASSASGGYEQYFGPGTRLTVT.

The count of this clone is one. The chain carries TRBV30 and TRBJ1-4; D remains unclear. Trimming cost V 0 bases and J 8 bases, with 13 bases left between them. The CDR3 consists of 14 residues. Germline V gene data show CDR1 as GTSNPN and CDR2 as SVGIG (reference sequence). The CDR3 nucleotides read TGTGCCTGGAGTGTATACCCAGGAGGAGAAAAACTGTTTTTT. It specifies CAWSVYPGGEKLFF.

This chain connects TRBV5-5 to TRBJ2-5; TRBD2 matches 11 bases. The germline CDR1 and CDR2 sequences are SGHKS and YYEKEE (reference sequence). The CDR3 totals 16 residues. Unmatched junction bases numbered 5, after V lost 2 bases and J lost 2 bases. As DNA, the CDR3 is TGTGCCAGCAGCTTATATGTAGCGGGGGGGCAAGAGACCCAGTACTTC. Its protein product is CASSLYVAGGQETQYF.

This clone has a single count. The rearrangement uses TRBV7-3 and TRBJ2-7; D is uncertain. There are 13 residues in the CDR3. The V and J ends lost 3 bases and 4 bases respectively, with 10 bases between them. CDR1 and CDR2 (germline): SGHTA, FQGTGA. CDR3 sequence (DNA): TGTGCCAGCAGCTTGGGCGGAACTTACGAGCAGTACTTC. This codes for CASSLGGTYEQYF.

This rearrangement joins TRBV30 to TRBJ1-1; 7 bases line up with TRBD1. With 2 bases clipped from V and 6 bases from J, the junction kept 12 bases outside the gene matches. This CDR3 has 15 amino acids. Germline values: CDR1 GTSNPN, CDR2 SVGIG (reference sequence). The CDR3 DNA follows: TGTGCCTGGAGTTCGAGGGGGCGAGGGCACCCTGAAGCTTTCTTT. Protein product: CAWSSRGRGHPEAFF.

This clone is labeled medium-sized. The rearrangement links TRBV5-1 to TRBJ1-4; D is undetermined. Germline values: CDR1 SGHRS, CDR2 YFSETQ. Trimming shortened V by 0 bases and J by 3 bases, and 6 bases separated the two germline ends. The CDR3 length is 14 residues. CDR3 nucleotides: TGCGCCAGCAGCTTGGTGGGATCTAATGAAAAACTGTTTTTT. It specifies CASSLVGSNEKLFF. The full variable domain, rest sourced from reference TRBV5-1 and TRBJ1-4, is KAGVTQTPRYLIKTRGQQVTLSCSPISGHRSVSWYQQTPGQGLQFLFEYFSETQRNKGNFPGRFSGRQFSNSRSEMNVSTLELGDSALYLCASSLVGSNEKLFFGSGTQLSVL.

Concerning this clone itself: No conserved phenylalanine or tryptophan is present at the end of the CDR3, so a read error is the likely explanation. The DNA is omitted, as the CDR3 cannot be located on it reliably, and the CDR3 follows TCRdb's listing. The chain is built from TRBV5-6 and TRBJ1-2; the table's D call, TRBD1, has no DNA check behind it. Germline V lookup: CDR1 SGHDT, CDR2 YYEEEE. The CDR3 is 13 residues long, counting both termini. The CDR3 reads CASSPRTGNTPSL.

The rearrangement links TRBV11-1 to TRBJ2-1, with 13 positions matching TRBD2. The junction had 1 base not matched to a gene; V was cut back by 4 bases and J by 4 bases. Looked up from germline, CDR1 is SGHAT and CDR2 is FQDESV (reference sequence). The CDR3 has 15 residues. CDR3 bases: TGTGCCAGCAGCTCACTAGCGGGGGGGTACAATGAGCAGTTCTTC. Translating it yields CASSSLAGGYNEQFF.

The chain is built from TRBV4-2 and TRBJ2-1; D possibly corresponds to TRBD1 (6 bases). The V gene lost 0 bases and the J gene lost 6 bases, with 15 bases spanning the gap. CDR3 length: 16 residues. Germline V gene lookup returns CDR1 LGHNA and CDR2 YNFKEQ. CDR3 residues: CASSQEEQGRGNEQFF. The CDR3 DNA follows: TGTGCCAGCAGCCAAGAGGAACAGGGAAGAGGCAATGAGCAGTTCTTC.

This clone has just one count. This chain uses TRBV18 with TRBJ2-7; TRBD2 aligns across 10 bases. V lost 4 bases, J lost 4 bases, and 4 bases stayed unmatched. This CDR3 is built from 14 residues. CDR1 is KGHSH and CDR2 is LQKENI in the germline V gene. The CDR3 sequence is CASSRTSGDYEQYF. The CDR3 DNA reads as TGTGCCAGCTCACGGACTAGCGGAGATTACGAGCAGTACTTC.

This sequence joins TRBV19 and TRBJ2-7, with D perhaps matching TRBD1 (6 bases). CDR1 is LNHDA, CDR2 SQIVND, per germline (reference sequence). The CDR3 has 13 amino acids. V dropped 6 bases and J dropped 5 bases, with 14 bases sitting between them. The CDR3 coding sequence is TGTGCCAGTAGCGTAATTACAGGGCACGAGCAGTACTTC. This codes for CASSVITGHEQYF.

The gene calls are TRBV10-1 and TRBJ2-7; D possibly corresponds to TRBD2 (5 bases). CDR1 is WNHNN and CDR2 is SYGVQD in the germline V gene (reference sequence). V was shortened by 7 bases and J by 3 bases, with 22 bases between the two germline ends. The CDR3 consists of 16 residues. Written as DNA, the CDR3 is TGCGCCAGCATCCGGAACCTGCGGGCGGGTCACTACGAGCAGTACTTC. Translation: CASIRNLRAGHYEQYF.

The rearrangement links TRBV2 to TRBJ2-1, with a possible D match to TRBD1 (5 bases). Trimming took off 10 bases at V and 10 bases at J, with 11 bases between the two ends. Germline assignment: CDR1 SNHLY and CDR2 FYNNEI. This CDR3 has 10 amino acids. In nucleotides, the CDR3 is TGTGCCACCTGGGGCCGGGAGCAGTTCTTC. Its translation is CATWGREQFF. The complete variable domain, with remaining parts taken from reference TRBV2 and TRBJ2-1, reads EPEVTQTPSHQVTQMGQEVILRCVPISNHLYFYWYRQILGQKVEFLVSFYNNEISEKSEIFDDQFSVERPDGSNFTLKIRSTKLEDSAMYFCATWGREQFFGPGTRLTVL.